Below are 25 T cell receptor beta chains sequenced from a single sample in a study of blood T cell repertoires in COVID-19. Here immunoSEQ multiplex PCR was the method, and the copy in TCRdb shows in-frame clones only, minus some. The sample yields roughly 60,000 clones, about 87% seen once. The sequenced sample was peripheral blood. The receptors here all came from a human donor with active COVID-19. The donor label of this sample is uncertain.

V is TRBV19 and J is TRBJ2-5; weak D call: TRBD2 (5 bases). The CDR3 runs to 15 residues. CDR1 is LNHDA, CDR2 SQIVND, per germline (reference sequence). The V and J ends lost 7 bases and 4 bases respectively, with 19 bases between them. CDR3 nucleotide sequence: TGTGCCAGTAATAAGAAGGGAGCAATGGGAGAGACCCAGTACTTC. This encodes CASNKKGAMGETQYF.

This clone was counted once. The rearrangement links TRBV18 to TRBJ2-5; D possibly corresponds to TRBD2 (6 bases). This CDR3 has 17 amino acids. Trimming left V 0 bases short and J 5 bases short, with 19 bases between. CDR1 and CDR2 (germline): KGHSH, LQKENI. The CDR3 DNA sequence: TGTGCCAGCTCACCACCGCGGAGGGGCGTATTGGGGGAGACCCAGTACTTC. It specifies CASSPPRRGVLGETQYF.

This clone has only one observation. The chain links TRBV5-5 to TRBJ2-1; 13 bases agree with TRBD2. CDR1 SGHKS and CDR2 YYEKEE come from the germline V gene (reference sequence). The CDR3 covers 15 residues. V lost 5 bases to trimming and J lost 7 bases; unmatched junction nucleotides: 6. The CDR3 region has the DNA TGTGCCAGCAGTCCTGGACTAGCGGGAGTGAATGAGCAGTTCTTC. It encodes CASSPGLAGVNEQFF.

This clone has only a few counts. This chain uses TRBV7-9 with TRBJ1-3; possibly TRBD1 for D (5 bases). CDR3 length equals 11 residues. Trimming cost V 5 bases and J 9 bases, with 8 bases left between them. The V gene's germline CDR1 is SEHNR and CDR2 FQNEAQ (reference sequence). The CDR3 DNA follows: TGTGCCAGCAGCCTCGGGGGCACCATATATTTT. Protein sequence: CASSLGGTIYF.

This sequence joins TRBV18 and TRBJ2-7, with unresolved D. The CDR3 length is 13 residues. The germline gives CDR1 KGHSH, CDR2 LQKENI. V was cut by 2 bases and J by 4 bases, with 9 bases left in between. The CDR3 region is CASSPGGEYEQYF. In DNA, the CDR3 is TGTGCCAGCTCACCAGGCGGTGAATACGAGCAGTACTTC.

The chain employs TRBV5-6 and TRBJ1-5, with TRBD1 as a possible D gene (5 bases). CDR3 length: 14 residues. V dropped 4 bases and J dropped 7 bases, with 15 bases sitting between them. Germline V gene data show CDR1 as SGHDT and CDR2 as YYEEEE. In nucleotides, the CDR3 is TGTGCCAGCAGCCCCGGGGGGAAGGGCCAGCCCCAGCATTTT. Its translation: CASSPGGKGQPQHF.

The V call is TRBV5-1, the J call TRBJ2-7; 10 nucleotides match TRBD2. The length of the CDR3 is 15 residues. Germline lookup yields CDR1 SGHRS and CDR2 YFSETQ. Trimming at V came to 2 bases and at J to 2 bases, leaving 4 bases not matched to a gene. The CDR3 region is CASSLTSGTTYEQYF. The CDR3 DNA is TGCGCCAGCAGCTTAACTAGCGGGACTACCTACGAGCAGTACTTC.

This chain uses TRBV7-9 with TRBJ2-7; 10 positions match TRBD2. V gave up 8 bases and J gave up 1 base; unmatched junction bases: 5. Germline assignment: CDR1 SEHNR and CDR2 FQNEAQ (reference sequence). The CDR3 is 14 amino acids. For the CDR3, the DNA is TGTGCCAGCCAGAGCGGGGGGGTTTCCTACGAGCAGTACTTC. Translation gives CASQSGGVSYEQYF.

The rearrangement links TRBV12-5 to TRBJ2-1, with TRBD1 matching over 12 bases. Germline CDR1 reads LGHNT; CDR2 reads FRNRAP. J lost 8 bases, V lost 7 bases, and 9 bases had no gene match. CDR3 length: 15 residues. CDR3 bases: TGTGCTAGTGCCCCCGGGACAGGGGGCTATCATGAGCAGTTCTTC. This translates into CASAPGTGGYHEQFF.

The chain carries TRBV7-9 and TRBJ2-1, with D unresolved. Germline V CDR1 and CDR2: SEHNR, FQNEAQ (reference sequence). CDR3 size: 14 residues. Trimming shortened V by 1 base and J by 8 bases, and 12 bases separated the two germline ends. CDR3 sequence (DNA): TGTGCCAGCAGCTTAGGGCGAGTTGGAGATGAGCAGTTCTTC. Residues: CASSLGRVGDEQFF. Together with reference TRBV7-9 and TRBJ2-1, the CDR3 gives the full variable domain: DTGVSQNPRHKITKRGQNVTFRCDPISEHNRLYWYRQTLGQGPEFLTYFQNEAQLEKSRLLSDRFSAERPKGSFSTLEIQRTEQGDSAMYLCASSLGRVGDEQFFGPGTRLTVL.

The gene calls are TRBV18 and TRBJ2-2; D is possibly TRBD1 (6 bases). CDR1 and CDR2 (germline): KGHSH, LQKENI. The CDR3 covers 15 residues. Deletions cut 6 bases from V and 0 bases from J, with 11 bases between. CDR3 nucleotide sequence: TGTGCCAGCTCGCCCGGGACATCGAACACCGGGGAGCTGTTTTTT. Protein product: CASSPGTSNTGELFF.

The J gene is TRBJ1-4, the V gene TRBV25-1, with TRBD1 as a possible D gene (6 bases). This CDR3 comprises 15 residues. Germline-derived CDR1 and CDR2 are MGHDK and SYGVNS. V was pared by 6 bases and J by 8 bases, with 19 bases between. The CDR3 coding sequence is TGTGCCAGCAGACCTAGGGCAGGGGTAAAGGAAAAACTGTTTTTT. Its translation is CASRPRAGVKEKLFF.

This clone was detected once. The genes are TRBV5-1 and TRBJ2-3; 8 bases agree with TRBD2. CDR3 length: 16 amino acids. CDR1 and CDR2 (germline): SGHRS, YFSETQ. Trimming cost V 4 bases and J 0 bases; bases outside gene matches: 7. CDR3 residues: CASSRTSGASTDTQYF. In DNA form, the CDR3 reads TGCGCCAGCAGCCGAACTAGCGGAGCTAGCACAGATACGCAGTATTTT.

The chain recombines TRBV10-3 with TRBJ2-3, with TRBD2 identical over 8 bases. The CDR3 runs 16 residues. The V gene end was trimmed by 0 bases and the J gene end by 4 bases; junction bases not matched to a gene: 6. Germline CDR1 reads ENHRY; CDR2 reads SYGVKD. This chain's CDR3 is CAISESFGGASDTQYF. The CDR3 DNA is TGTGCCATCAGTGAGTCATTCGGGGGGGCTTCAGATACGCAGTATTTT.

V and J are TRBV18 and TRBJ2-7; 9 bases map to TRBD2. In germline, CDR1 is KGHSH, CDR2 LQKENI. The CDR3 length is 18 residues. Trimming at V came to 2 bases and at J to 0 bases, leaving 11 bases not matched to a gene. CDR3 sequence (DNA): TGTGCCAGCTCACCAGGGCTCTTGAGCGGGGGGACCTCCTACGAGCAGTACTTC. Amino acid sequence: CASSPGLLSGGTSYEQYF.

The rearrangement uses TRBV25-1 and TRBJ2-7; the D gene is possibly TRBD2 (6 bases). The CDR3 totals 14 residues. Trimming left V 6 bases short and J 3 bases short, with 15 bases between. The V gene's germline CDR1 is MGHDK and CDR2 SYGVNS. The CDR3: CASRGGRQNYEQYF. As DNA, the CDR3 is TGTGCCAGCAGGGGAGGACGGCAGAACTACGAGCAGTACTTC.

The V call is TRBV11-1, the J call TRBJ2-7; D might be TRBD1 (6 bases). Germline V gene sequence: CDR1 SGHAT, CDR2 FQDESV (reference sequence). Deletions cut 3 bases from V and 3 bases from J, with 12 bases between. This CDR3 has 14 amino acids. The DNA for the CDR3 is TGTGCCAGCAGCTTGGACAGAGGATACTACGAGCAGTACTTC. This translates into CASSLDRGYYEQYF.

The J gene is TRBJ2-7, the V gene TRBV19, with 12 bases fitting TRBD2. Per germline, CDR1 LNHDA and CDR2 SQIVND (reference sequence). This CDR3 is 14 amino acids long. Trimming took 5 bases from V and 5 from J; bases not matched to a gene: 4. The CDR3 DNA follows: TGTGCCAGTAGTGTGCTAGCGGGAGGGCACGAGCAGTACTTC. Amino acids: CASSVLAGGHEQYF.

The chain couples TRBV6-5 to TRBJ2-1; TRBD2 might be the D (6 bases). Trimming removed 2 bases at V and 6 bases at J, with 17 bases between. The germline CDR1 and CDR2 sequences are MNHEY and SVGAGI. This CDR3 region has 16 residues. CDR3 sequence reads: CASSYGGPGTFNEQFF. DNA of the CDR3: TGTGCCAGCAGTTACGGAGGGCCCGGGACTTTCAATGAGCAGTTCTTC.

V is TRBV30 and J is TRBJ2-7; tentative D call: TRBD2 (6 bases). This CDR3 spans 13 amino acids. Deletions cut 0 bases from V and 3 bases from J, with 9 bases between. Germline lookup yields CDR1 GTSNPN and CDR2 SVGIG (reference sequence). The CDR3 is CAWSVYGGYEQYF. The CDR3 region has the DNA TGTGCCTGGAGTGTTTACGGGGGCTACGAGCAGTACTTC.

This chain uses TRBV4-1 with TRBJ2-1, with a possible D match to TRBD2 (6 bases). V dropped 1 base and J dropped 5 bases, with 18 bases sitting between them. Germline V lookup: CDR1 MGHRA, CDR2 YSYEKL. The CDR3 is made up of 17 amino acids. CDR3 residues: CASSQVLYGGSDNEQFF. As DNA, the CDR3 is TGCGCCAGCAGCCAAGTACTGTACGGGGGTTCCGACAATGAGCAGTTCTTC.

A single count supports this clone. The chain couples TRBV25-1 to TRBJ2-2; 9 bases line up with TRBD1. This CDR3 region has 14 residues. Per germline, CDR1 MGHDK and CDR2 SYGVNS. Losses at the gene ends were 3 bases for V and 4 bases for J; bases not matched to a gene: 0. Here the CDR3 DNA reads TGTGCCAGCAGTGAGACAGGGGGCACCGGGGAGCTGTTTTTT. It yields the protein CASSETGGTGELFF.

The CDR3: CASSTAGNTEAFF. The CDR3 nucleotides are TGTGCCAGCAGTACCGCGGGGAACACTGAAGCTTTCTTT. The genes are TRBV6-6 and TRBJ1-1; D is unresolved. In germline, CDR1 is MNHNY, CDR2 SVGAGI (reference sequence). V lost 5 bases and J 1 base, leaving 8 bases between the germline ends. There are 13 residues in the CDR3.

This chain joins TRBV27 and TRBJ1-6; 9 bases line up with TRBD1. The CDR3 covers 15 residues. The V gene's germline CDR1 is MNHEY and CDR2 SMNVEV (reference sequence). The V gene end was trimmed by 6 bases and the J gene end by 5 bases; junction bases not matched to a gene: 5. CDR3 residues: CASSQGDRDNSPLHF. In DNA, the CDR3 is TGTGCCAGCAGCCAAGGGGACAGGGATAATTCACCCCTCCACTTT.

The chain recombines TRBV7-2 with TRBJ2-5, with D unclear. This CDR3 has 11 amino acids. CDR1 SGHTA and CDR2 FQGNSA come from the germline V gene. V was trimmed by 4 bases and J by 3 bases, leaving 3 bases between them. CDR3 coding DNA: TGTGCCAGCAGCTCGGAAGAGACCCAGTACTTC. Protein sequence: CASSSEETQYF.